The 3 T cell receptor beta chains reported below all come from one sample, sequenced in a study of blood T cell repertoires in COVID-19. Assay used: immunoSEQ multiplex PCR; TCRdb lists only in-frame clones, some missing. This sample has a few hundred thousand clones, with roughly 90% found just once. The specimen sequenced was peripheral blood. Receptor source: a woman in her 30s with COVID-19, enrolled during active disease.

The chain employs TRBV5-1 and TRBJ1-1; D not certain. There are 13 residues in the CDR3. Germline V gene sequence: CDR1 SGHRS, CDR2 YFSETQ. Trimming left V 5 bases short and J 0 bases short, with 8 bases between. CDR3 nucleotides: TGCGCCAGCAGGGAGGACTTGAACACTGAAGCTTTCTTT. Protein sequence: CASREDLNTEAFF.

The CDR3 is CASSLAGLAGVEQYF. CDR3 coding DNA: TGTGCCAGCAGCTTAGCGGGACTAGCGGGAGTCGAGCAGTACTTC. This sequence joins TRBV11-2 and TRBJ2-7; 14 positions agree with TRBD2. The V gene end was trimmed by 1 base and the J gene end by 6 bases; junction bases not matched to a gene: 2. The CDR3 is 15 amino acids. From germline, CDR1 is SGHAT and CDR2 FQNNGV.

This sequence joins TRBV3-1 (or the pseudogene TRBV3-2) and TRBJ2-1; no definite D call. In germline, CDR1 is LGHDT, CDR2 YNNKEL (reference sequence). There are 15 residues in the CDR3. Trimming removed 1 base from V and 4 bases from J, with 11 bases in between. The CDR3: CASSQVSSPYNEQFF. The CDR3 DNA reads TGTGCCAGCAGCCAAGTAAGCTCGCCATACAATGAGCAGTTCTTC.